These 18 T cell receptor beta chains originate from one sample sequenced in a study of T cell repertoires in cytomegalovirus infection. Which antigens these TCRs recognize remains unknown. In TCRdb, the reads were re-called with MiXCR into one record per CDR3 protein. This table holds 45,000 to 65,000 distinct CDR3 sequences, around 20% found once. The sequencing here drew on CD8+ T cells from cultured PBMCs, taken from culture after CMV antigen stimulation. These receptor sequences come from a human donor in good health (CMV status not recorded). Some clones in this sample may be carry-over from other donors' samples.

Only a few counts were recorded for this clonotype. The chain joins TRBV7-4 to TRBJ2-1; D unresolved. The germline V and J ends were trimmed by 1 base and 0 bases, with 13 bases remaining between them. The length of the CDR3 is 17 residues. Germline V lookup: CDR1 SGHVT, CDR2 SQSDAQ. CDR3 in amino acids: CASSLETGLSSYNEQFF. DNA for the CDR3: TGTGCCAGCAGCTTAGAGACCGGGCTGAGCTCCTACAATGAGCAGTTCTTC.

The CDR3 sequence: CASSLVSGGNGDTEAFF. DNA of the CDR3: TGTGCCAGCAGCTTAGTTTCGGGGGGCAATGGAGACACTGAAGCTTTCTTT. The chain employs TRBV7-9 and TRBJ1-1; weak D call: TRBD1 (6 bases). Trimming pared 1 base from V and 3 bases from J, leaving 18 bases between. The V gene's germline CDR1 is SEHNR and CDR2 FQNEAQ (reference sequence). The CDR3 contains 17 residues.

This chain links TRBV7-2 with TRBJ2-3, with a weak D call TRBD2 (7 bases). This CDR3 comprises 15 residues. V dropped 2 bases and J dropped 5 bases, with 14 bases sitting between them. Germline CDR1 and CDR2: SGHTA and FQGNSA. As DNA, the CDR3 is TGTGCCAGCAGCTTAAGTGGGGGGGCCGGAGATACGCAGTATTTT. Encoded protein: CASSLSGGAGDTQYF.

The chain combines TRBV6-6 with TRBJ2-1; no firm D call. The V gene's germline CDR1 is MNHNY and CDR2 SVGAGI (reference sequence). The V end was cut by 2 bases, the J end by 0 bases, with 8 bases between. This CDR3 contains 15 residues. The CDR3 region is CASSYDPSSYNEQFF. CDR3 bases: TGTGCCAGCAGTTACGATCCTAGCTCCTACAATGAGCAGTTCTTC.

The V call is TRBV6-1, the J call TRBJ1-1; 7 bases align to TRBD1. With V trimmed by 5 bases and J by 9 bases, 9 bases remained unmatched. The CDR3 covers 13 residues. Per germline, CDR1 MNHNS and CDR2 SASEGT. CDR3 residues: CASSWTGKTKAFF. The DNA for the CDR3 is TGTGCCAGCAGTTGGACAGGTAAAACTAAAGCTTTCTTT.

This clonotype was recorded a few times. The rearrangement uses TRBV7-2 and TRBJ2-1, with unresolved D. The length of the CDR3 is 13 residues. Germline V gene lookup returns CDR1 SGHTA and CDR2 FQGNSA. V gave up 1 base and J gave up 5 bases, with 6 bases separating them. CDR3 protein: CASSLGPNNEQFF. Here the CDR3 DNA reads TGTGCCAGCAGCTTAGGGCCTAACAATGAGCAGTTCTTC.

The chain links TRBV20-1 to TRBJ1-3; D is undetermined. Trimming took off 0 bases at V and 0 bases at J, with 6 bases between the two ends. This CDR3 is built from 14 residues. The V gene's germline CDR1 is DFQATT and CDR2 SNEGSKA (reference sequence). CDR3 sequence: CSARDTSSGNTIYF. In DNA form, the CDR3 reads TGCAGTGCTAGAGATACCAGCTCTGGAAACACCATATATTTT.

The V gene is TRBV7-8, the J gene TRBJ2-7; D is unresolved. This CDR3 is built from 15 residues. With 5 bases removed from V and 1 base from J, the gap between germline ends came to 15 bases. Per germline, CDR1 SGHVS and CDR2 FQNEAQ. This CDR3 reads CASSNPMDGSYEQYF. CDR3 coding DNA: TGTGCCAGCAGCAACCCGATGGACGGGTCCTACGAGCAGTACTTC.

The rearrangement joins TRBV12-3 or TRBV12-4 to TRBJ2-7; 8 bases fit TRBD1. The V and J ends lost 1 base and 5 bases, in that order; junction bases with no gene match: 4. The CDR3 covers 14 residues. The CDR3 region has the DNA TGTGCCAGCAGTTTAGTTCCAGGGGGCAACGAGCAGTACTTC. It yields the protein CASSLVPGGNEQYF.

This chain joins TRBV7-9 and TRBJ2-1, with TRBD2 matching 7 bases. Germline loops: CDR1 SEHNR, CDR2 FQNEAQ (reference sequence). J was trimmed by 1 base and V by 5 bases; bases with no gene match: 5. The CDR3 consists of 15 residues. CDR3 bases: TGTGCCAGCAGCCGCGGGGGTGGATCCTACAATGAGCAGTTCTTC. It encodes CASSRGGGSYNEQFF.

This sequence joins TRBV7-3 and TRBJ2-1; 7 positions agree with TRBD1. This CDR3 has 15 residues. V shed 5 bases, J shed 2 bases, and the junction held 6 bases outside the gene matches. The V gene's germline CDR1 is SGHTA and CDR2 FQGTGA. The CDR3: CASSPRQGTYNEQFF. The CDR3 nucleotides read TGTGCCAGCAGCCCTCGACAGGGCACCTACAATGAGCAGTTCTTC.

The gene calls are TRBV7-9 and TRBJ2-3; D perhaps matches TRBD2 (5 bases). Trimming took off 1 base at V and 4 bases at J, with 6 bases between the two ends. Germline CDR1 SEHNR, CDR2 FQNEAQ (reference sequence). This CDR3 contains 13 residues. CDR3 coding DNA: TGTGCCAGCAGCTTAGTCGGGGCAGATACGCAGTATTTT. This encodes CASSLVGADTQYF.

The table lists this clonotype with a few counts. The rearrangement links TRBV4-1 to TRBJ2-5; 7 bases line up with TRBD1. This CDR3 region has 14 residues. Germline trimming cut 2 bases from V and 5 bases from J; bases unmatched to any gene: 5. Germline-derived CDR1 and CDR2 are MGHRA and YSYEKL. CDR3 sequence reads: CASSQRDRRETQYF. Written as DNA, the CDR3 is TGCGCCAGCAGCCAACGGGACAGAAGGGAGACCCAGTACTTC.

CDR3 residues: CSARDPASGYNEQFF. DNA for the CDR3: TGCAGTGCTAGAGATCCTGCTAGTGGATACAATGAGCAGTTCTTC. The J gene is TRBJ2-1, the V gene TRBV20-1; D not certain. This CDR3 has 15 amino acids. Germline CDR1 is DFQATT and CDR2 is SNEGSKA (reference sequence). Trimming took 0 bases from V and 4 from J, leaving 13 bases between them.

V usage is TRBV4-1 and J usage is TRBJ2-7, with D possibly being TRBD2 (6 bases). V lost 1 base to trimming and J lost 3 bases, with 13 bases between them. The CDR3 is made up of 15 amino acids. Germline CDR1 MGHRA, CDR2 YSYEKL. CDR3 protein: CASSQGVGGDYEQYF. In DNA form, the CDR3 reads TGCGCCAGCAGCCAAGGTGTCGGCGGGGACTACGAGCAGTACTTC.

The chain recombines TRBV7-2 with TRBJ2-7; no clear D gene. The V gene's germline CDR1 is SGHTA and CDR2 FQGNSA. Trimming stripped 4 bases from V and 2 bases from J, with 12 bases between. This CDR3 spans 14 amino acids. CDR3 region: CASSWVPTAYEQYF. DNA of the CDR3: TGTGCCAGCAGCTGGGTCCCGACGGCCTACGAGCAGTACTTC.

J is TRBJ1-3 and V is TRBV12-3 or TRBV12-4; D is possibly TRBD1 (6 bases). V was trimmed by 8 bases and J by 3 bases, leaving 14 bases between them. This CDR3 region has 14 residues. CDR3 bases: TGTGCCAGCCGACTCAAGGGGGGTGGAAACACCATATATTTT. Translation: CASRLKGGGNTIYF.

In this sample, this clonotype turned up a few times. The chain is built from TRBV6-5 and TRBJ2-7, with D unclear. Germline lookup yields CDR1 MNHEY and CDR2 SVGAGI. The CDR3 sequence is 11 residues long. V shed 6 bases and J shed 4 bases, with 7 bases lying between them. CDR3 DNA: TGTGCCAGCAGGGGGAATTACGAGCAGTACTTC. Its protein product is CASRGNYEQYF.